This TCR beta chain was observed in a study of blood T cells in healthy people across ages. Study results and caveats: Diversity figures derived from one million T cells were judged to underestimate the true value. Strongly correlated with naive T cell percentage was TCR beta diversity.

Total RNA was isolated from each sample in quantities of at least 6 micrograms. This clonotype was counted a few times. Antigen specificity is unknown. The use of a sample-barcoded 5' primer and a J-beta primer mix characterized a second PCR of roughly 6 to 11 cycles. MiXCR, applied by TCRdb to the 5' RACE reads, yields one record per CDR3 protein. The sample has about 1.5 million distinct CDR3 sequences, 35% to 45% seen once. With 4 bases clipped from V and 4 bases from J, the junction kept 13 bases outside the gene matches. The CDR3 spans 17 residues. Germline-derived CDR1 and CDR2 are LGHNA and YNFKEQ.

This chain uses TRBV4-2 with TRBJ2-5; 9 bases are shared with TRBD2. The TCR originated in a woman under 30 in good health. The specimen sequenced was blood. The CDR3 is CASSPGSSGIAGETQYF. DNA for the CDR3: TGTGCCAGCAGCCCCGGGTCTAGCGGGATCGCCGGAGAGACCCAGTACTTC.